The source of this T cell receptor (beta chain) is a study of molecular identifiers for immune sequencing clone quantification. TCRdb passed the PCR reads through MiXCR, listing each CDR3 protein once. The data hold under 600,000 distinct CDR3 sequences, with 20% to 25% observed a single time. A remark on this clonotype: What it binds is not known.

CDR1 WNHNN and CDR2 SYGVQD come from the germline V gene (reference sequence). V gave up 2 bases and J gave up 2 bases; unmatched junction bases: 6. The length of the CDR3 is 16 residues. Overall study results and limits: Clone sizes could be underestimated for highly expanded clones when identical TCR molecules share a barcode.

The sequenced sample was naive CD8+ T cells from blood, with Jurkat cell RNA spiked in. Subset: FACS-sorted CD8+CD4-CCR7+CD45RA+ naive T cells. This TCR derives from a human donor in good health. Some libraries in this study had Jurkat cell RNA spiked in. This sequence joins TRBV10-1 and TRBJ2-7; 10 nucleotides line up with TRBD2. The CDR3 DNA reads TGCGCCAGCAGTGAGATTTGGACTAGCGGCCCCTACGAGCAGTACTTC. This encodes CASSEIWTSGPYEQYF.